A selection of T cell receptor beta chains follows, all from one sample in a study of shared clonotypes between healthy human individuals. Sequencing was performed with immunoSEQ multiplex PCR; in TCRdb, only in-frame clones are kept and a portion is missing. This table holds some 800,000 clones, 80% to 95% found once. Sequenced material: naive CD8+ T cells sorted from blood. Source of these receptors: a man aged 25-40 years in good health. CDR3s include the opening cysteine and the closing phenylalanine or tryptophan. Rows may omit the clone size; those that give it use once, few, many or a size class.

cdr3_aa clone_size v_call
CASSLVGTVSSYEQYF - TRBV11-2
CASSFRGSNTEAFF - TRBV11-3
CASSQDLAAYEQYF - TRBV4-1
CATSRGREAQYNEQFF - TRBV15
CSVEDRGLGSYYGYTF - TRBV29-1
CASSGKWSNQPQHF - TRBV6-1
CASSLVSYEQYF - TRBV11-2
CASRPPTGLGNTIYF - TRBV2
CAWSGVRVGYEQYF few TRBV30
CASSPVGQGHTGELFF - TRBV11-2
CASSQEGTRVSDEQFF - TRBV4-3
CASSPTGLAAGELFF - TRBV6-5
CASSSRGSDNEQFF once TRBV11-2
CASSLALDGTSRYEQFF - TRBV7-9
CASSQEPGLLSYNEQFF - TRBV4-1
CASSYSGSLTYEQYF - TRBV19
CASIPSKVGWGETQYF - TRBV11-2
CASGQGGVFMGPGLAREQYF - TRBV27
CASSSFYEQYF - TRBV7-9
CATRGSVEVTQYF - TRBV15
CASSLIDYGYTF - TRBV7-9
CAGRDTRNYEQYF - TRBV19
CASSWRGITQYF - TRBV7-9
CASSLAHGLNTEAFF - TRBV7-9
CASSLMGRSYEQYF - TRBV28
CASRSRGYEQYF few TRBV10-2
CATRWGGSYEQYF - TRBV6-1
CASSPGFTGLNTIYF - TRBV11-2
CASSLEGDYGYTF - TRBV28
CASSLRAQSYEQYF - TRBV4-3
CASSLTDNNYGYTF - TRBV28
CASSQRTRSSYNEQFF once TRBV16
CATGDVFNEQFF - TRBV7-9
CASSFRTSGSYSTYEQYF - TRBV7-8
CASSQEGASTRELFF - TRBV4-2
CSVDPGANVLTF - TRBV29-1
CSVEDAGTGGPYEQYF - TRBV29-1
CASWRQGNEQFF - TRBV27
CASSLPIEDTQYF - TRBV5-1
CASSQELPVRQGARNSNQPQHF once TRBV14
CASSLATGSSYNEQFF - TRBV7-8
CASSQDTTGHVYEQYF - TRBV4-1
CASSSPGGQGTDTQYF - TRBV7-9
CASRQAGGYEQYF - TRBV6-5
CASRGVPLAKNIQYF once TRBV6-1
CASTRTSGTYNEQFF - TRBV19
CASSQRSPRGPYQPQHF - TRBV7-3
CASSVKAGATDTQYF - TRBV9
CASSAGPGTAFYGYTF - TRBV27
CASSTLYGLKTDTQYF - TRBV28
CASSSGNTIYF - TRBV25-1
CASMAPQGTIYF - TRBV5-1
CASSSGTSGSADNEQFF - TRBV5-6
CATRDDRSSYEQYF once TRBV15
CASSYSQLGEYTEAFF - TRBV6-6
CASSLASYNEQFF - TRBV5-6
CATSRALGGNTEAFF - TRBV15
CSVGSGQRKETQYF - TRBV29-1
CSALAGGSTEAFF - TRBV29-1
CASSISHRSNQPQHF - TRBV19